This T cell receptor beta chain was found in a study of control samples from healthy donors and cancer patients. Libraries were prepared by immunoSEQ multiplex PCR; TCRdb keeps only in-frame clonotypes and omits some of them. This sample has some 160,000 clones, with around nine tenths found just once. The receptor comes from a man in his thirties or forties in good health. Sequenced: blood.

The chain's CDR3 is CASSPTSSGQETQYF. Here the CDR3 DNA reads TGTGCCAGCAGCCCCACCTCTAGCGGCCAAGAGACCCAGTACTTC. The V gene is TRBV7-9, the J gene TRBJ2-5; 7 bases are shared with TRBD2. Germline V gene lookup returns CDR1 SEHNR and CDR2 FQNEAQ (reference sequence). CDR3 length: 15 amino acids. Unmatched junction bases numbered 7, after V lost 5 bases and J lost 1 base.